This TCR beta chain was retrieved from a study of T cell changes during pregnancy in multiple sclerosis. Generated by immunoSEQ multiplex PCR, the TCRdb table keeps only in-frame clones and is missing some. The sample includes around 60,000 clones, roughly nine tenths seen only once; the top ten take about 0.49%. The J segment lost 0 bases and the V segment lost 3 bases, leaving 2 bases of the junction unmatched. The CDR3 runs to 14 residues. The germline V gene has CDR1 SGHNT and CDR2 YYREEE (reference sequence). The sample consisted of CD4+ T cells from peripheral blood mononuclear cells, taken after pregnancy. The sequence derives from a female donor in good health, enrolled as a control in a pregnancy study. The chain combines TRBV5-4 with TRBJ1-1; 7 nucleotides align to TRBD1. CDR3 sequence (DNA): TGTGCCAGCAGCTGGGACAGCATGAACACTGAAGCTTTCTTT. It is translated as CASSWDSMNTEAFF.